These 5 T cell receptor beta chains were sequenced from one sample in a study of T-cell reconstitution after alpha-beta-depleted transplantation in children. As it was prepared, the TCRbeta library received unique molecular identifiers. One entry per CDR3 protein results from TCRdb running MiXCR on the PCR reads. Of around 450,000 distinct CDR3 sequences listed, roughly 16% are singletons. The input for sequencing was PBMCs, mostly from graft donor cells, taken 360 days after TCRalphabeta/CD19-depleted stem cell transplant. The receptor set was obtained from a boy in the first two years of life who had a stem cell transplant for Wiskott-Aldrich syndrome, so the T cells may come from the graft donor.

The chain uses TRBV12-3 or TRBV12-4 and TRBJ1-5; D is ambiguous. The V end lost 2 bases, the J end lost 4 bases, and 9 bases lay between the germline ends. The CDR3 is 14 amino acids. For the CDR3, the DNA is TGTGCCAGCAGTTTACTCTCCGAAAATCAGCCCCAGCATTTT. Translation: CASSLLSENQPQHF.

This chain uses TRBV12-3 or TRBV12-4 with TRBJ2-2; D is ambiguous. Trimming stripped 3 bases from V and 0 bases from J, with 11 bases between. The CDR3 loop spans 16 amino acids. The CDR3 DNA reads TGTGCCAGCAGTTTTACGAATTTCGCGAACACCGGGGAGCTGTTTTTT. Residues: CASSFTNFANTGELFF.

The chain is built from TRBV7-9 and TRBJ2-7; 7 bases are a match to TRBD1. The V segment lost 5 bases and the J segment 0 bases; nucleotides outside the gene matches: 7. Germline V gene data show CDR1 as SEHNR and CDR2 as FQNEAQ (reference sequence). This CDR3 has 15 amino acids. The CDR3 DNA follows: TGTGCCAGCAGCCCGGACAGGTCGAGCTCCTACGAGCAGTACTTC. This gives the protein CASSPDRSSSYEQYF.

V usage is TRBV19 and J usage is TRBJ1-2; the D is unclear. Trimming pared 3 bases from V and 0 bases from J, leaving 17 bases between. The CDR3 has 17 residues. Germline lookup yields CDR1 LNHDA and CDR2 SQIVND (reference sequence). The CDR3 spells CASSIIERTLPNYGYTF. DNA for the CDR3: TGTGCCAGTAGTATTATTGAGCGGACTCTCCCTAACTATGGCTACACCTTC.

In its sample, this clonotype was seen a few times. The rearrangement joins TRBV10-3 to TRBJ1-2; 7 nucleotides agree with TRBD1. V shed 4 bases and J 6 bases; nucleotides not matched to a gene: 11. Germline V gene sequence: CDR1 ENHRY, CDR2 SYGVKD. This CDR3 is built from 15 residues. The CDR3 nucleotides read TGTGCCATCAGTGGGTTGGCAGGGGGTATCGATGGCTACACCTTC. This translates into CAISGLAGGIDGYTF.